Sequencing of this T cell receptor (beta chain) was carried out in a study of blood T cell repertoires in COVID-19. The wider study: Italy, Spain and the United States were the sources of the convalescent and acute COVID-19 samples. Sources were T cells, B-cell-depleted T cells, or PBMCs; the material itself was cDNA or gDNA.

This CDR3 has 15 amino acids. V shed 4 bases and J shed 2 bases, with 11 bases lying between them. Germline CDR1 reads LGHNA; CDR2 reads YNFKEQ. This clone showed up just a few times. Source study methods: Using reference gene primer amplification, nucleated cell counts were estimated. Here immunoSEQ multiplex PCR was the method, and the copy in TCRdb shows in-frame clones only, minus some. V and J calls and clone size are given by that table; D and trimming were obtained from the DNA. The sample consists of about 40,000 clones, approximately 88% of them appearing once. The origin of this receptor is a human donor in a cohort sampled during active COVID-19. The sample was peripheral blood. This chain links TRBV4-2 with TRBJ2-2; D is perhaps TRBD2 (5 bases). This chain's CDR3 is CASSPRDGNTGELFF. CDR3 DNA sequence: TGTGCCAGCAGCCCCCGGGATGGCAACACCGGGGAGCTGTTTTTT.